A selection of T cell receptor beta chains follows, all from one sample in a study of blood T cell repertoires in COVID-19. Clones were sequenced by immunoSEQ multiplex PCR, and TCRdb holds only the in-frame ones, with some missing. The sample has about 220,000 clones, roughly 84% seen once. Sequencing was carried out using peripheral blood. These receptor sequences come from a woman aged 80 or over with acute or convalescent COVID-19. The CDR3 runs from the conserved cysteine through the conserved F or W. A D gene is named only where the DNA matches it firmly. Part of the rows lack a size; the others show once, few, many or a class for expanded clones.

v_gene	j_gene	abundance	d_gene	len	CDR3aa	CDR3nt
TRBV9	TRBJ1-1	-	-	15	CASSPAVGGSTEAFF	TGTGCCAGCAGCCCCGCGGTAGGGGGAAGCACTGAAGCTTTCTTT
TRBV6-6	TRBJ2-4	-	TRBD1	15	CASRPPGQGMSIQYF	TGTGCCAGCAGGCCGCCGGGACAGGGGATGAGCATTCAGTACTTC
TRBV11-2	TRBJ2-2	few	-	16	CASSPAGGANTGELFF	TGTGCCAGCAGCCCAGCGGGCGGGGCGAACACCGGGGAGCTGTTTTTT
TRBV29-1	TRBJ1-1	once	-	16	CSVEGGGISSNTEAFF	TGCAGCGTTGAAGGGGGCGGAATCTCGTCGAACACTGAAGCTTTCTTT
TRBV4-1	TRBJ1-5	-	TRBD1	18	CASSQDWGGRGANQPQHF	TGCGCCAGCAGCCAAGATTGGGGTGGCAGGGGGGCCAATCAGCCCCAGCATTTT
TRBV5-6	TRBJ1-1	-	-	13	CASSLIMNTEAFF	TGTGCCAGCAGCTTGATTATGAACACTGAAGCTTTCTTT
TRBV5-4	TRBJ2-7	-	-	12	CASSGNIYEQYF	TGTGCCAGCAGCGGTAACATCTACGAGCAGTACTTC
TRBV2	TRBJ2-5	-	TRBD1	15	CASRDGTAYQETQYF	TGTGCCAGCAGGGACGGGACAGCGTACCAAGAGACCCAGTACTTC
TRBV5-4	TRBJ2-7	-	TRBD2	14	CASSQLAGAYEQYF	TGTGCCAGCAGCCAGCTAGCGGGCGCCTACGAGCAGTACTTC
TRBV9	TRBJ2-2	-	TRBD2	17	CASSVEGSGVGTGELFF	TGTGCCAGCAGCGTAGAGGGTAGCGGGGTCGGGACCGGGGAGCTGTTTTTT
TRBV11-2	TRBJ1-2	-	-	16	CASSPVGAGRGYGYTF	TGTGCCAGCAGCCCAGTGGGGGCAGGCCGCGGGTATGGCTACACCTTC
TRBV14	TRBJ2-5	-	TRBD2	15	CASSQLRGGAETQYF	TGTGCCAGCAGCCAACTCCGCGGGGGGGCGGAGACCCAGTACTTC
TRBV5-4	TRBJ2-2	once	TRBD1	16	CASSSGQGRATGELFF	TGTGCCAGCAGCTCGGGACAGGGAAGGGCCACCGGGGAGCTGTTTTTT
TRBV7-8	TRBJ2-6	-	TRBD1	17	CASTARDRGSGANVLTF	TGTGCCAGCACAGCCAGGGACAGGGGGTCTGGGGCCAACGTCCTGACTTTC
TRBV12-3/TRBV12-4	TRBJ1-1	once	-	13	CASTWSWDTEAFF	TGTGCCAGCACGTGGAGTTGGGACACTGAAGCTTTCTTT
TRBV19	TRBJ2-3	-	TRBD1	16	CASKPQSTGGTDTQYF	TGTGCCAGCAAACCTCAATCGACAGGGGGCACAGATACGCAGTATTTT
TRBV30	TRBJ1-6	-	-	13	CAWRYWENSPLHF	TGTGCCTGGAGATACTGGGAGAACTCACCCCTCCACTTT
TRBV4-3	TRBJ1-4	-	-	14	CASSPARAGEKLFF	TGCGCCAGCAGCCCCGCCAGGGCCGGTGAAAAACTGTTTTTT
TRBV19	TRBJ1-5	few	-	14	CASSIVGSNQPQHF	TGTGCCAGTAGTATAGTTGGCAGTAATCAGCCCCAGCATTTT
TRBV3-1/TRBV3-2	TRBJ1-2	-	TRBD1	14	CASSLGTANYGYTF	TGTGCCAGCAGCCTTGGGACAGCGAACTATGGCTACACCTTC
TRBV6-5	TRBJ1-5	-	-	15	CASSYKAGQSQPQHF	TGTGCCAGCAGTTATAAGGCAGGGCAAAGTCAGCCCCAGCATTTT